Following are 7 T cell receptor beta chains from one sample sequenced in a study of coeliac disease. The data were produced by immunoSEQ multiplex PCR, yet TCRdb's version contains in-frame clones alone and is incomplete. Of around 5,600 clones in the sample, 54% were seen once. Sequencing input: intraepithelial lymphocytes from the gut. The receptors were gathered from a woman aged 25 to 39 with active celiac disease.

This rearrangement joins TRBV10-3 to TRBJ1-1; the D gene is possibly TRBD1 (5 bases). Trimming cost V 0 bases and J 6 bases, with 14 bases left between them. Looked up from germline, CDR1 is ENHRY and CDR2 is SYGVKD. The CDR3 loop spans 15 amino acids. The DNA for the CDR3 is TGTGCCATCAGTGAGTCCCCCGGGGGGACGGCTGAAGCTTTCTTT. Translated, it gives CAISESPGGTAEAFF.

On this clone itself: Other DNA sequences from this sample encode an identical CDR3 as well. This rearrangement joins TRBV4-2 to TRBJ2-2, with 10 nucleotides matching TRBD1. Germline V gene lookup returns CDR1 LGHNA and CDR2 YNFKEQ. The ends lost 0 bases at V and 6 bases at J; junction bases unmatched: 7. The CDR3 extends over 17 amino acids. This chain's CDR3 is CASSQDPGQGFSGELFF. DNA of the CDR3: TGTGCCAGCAGCCAAGACCCGGGACAGGGGTTCTCCGGGGAGCTGTTTTTT.

This clone showed up just once. The V and J genes are TRBV5-1 and TRBJ1-1; D remains unclear. The ends were cut back, 0 bases at V and 8 bases at J, with 14 bases in the middle. Per the germline V gene, CDR1 is SGHRS and CDR2 is YFSETQ. The CDR3 has 14 amino acids. The DNA for the CDR3 is TGCGCCAGCAGCTTGGGAGGTGGAGGCTTCGAAGCTTTCTTT. It yields the protein CASSLGGGGFEAFF.

This chain joins TRBV6-1 and TRBJ2-2, with 9 nucleotides matching TRBD2. Trimming at V came to 4 bases and at J to 3 bases, leaving 0 bases not matched to a gene. The CDR3 length is 14 residues. Germline V CDR1 and CDR2: MNHNS, SASEGT. The CDR3 DNA sequence: TGTGCCAGCAGTGGACTAGCGGACACCGGGGAGCTGTTTTTT. Translation gives CASSGLADTGELFF.

Only a few counts were recorded for this clone. The chain recombines TRBV6-6 with TRBJ1-5; 7 bases match TRBD1. The CDR3 loop spans 14 amino acids. Germline-derived CDR1 and CDR2 are MNHNY and SVGAGI (reference sequence). Trimming took 9 bases from V and 5 from J; bases not matched to a gene: 10. CDR3 nucleotide sequence: TGTGCCAGTTCCGGGACAGACTTTGATCAGCCCCAGCATTTT. As protein: CASSGTDFDQPQHF.

This sequence joins TRBV30 and TRBJ2-7, with 10 bases lining up with TRBD1. V was pared by 6 bases and J by 5 bases, with 7 bases of the junction left unmatched. From germline, CDR1 is GTSNPN and CDR2 SVGIG (reference sequence). This CDR3 has 13 amino acids. CDR3: CACSRDRGHEQYF. Written as DNA, the CDR3 is TGTGCCTGTAGCCGGGACAGGGGTCACGAGCAGTACTTC.

This chain connects TRBV7-2 to TRBJ2-2; no reliable D call. V lost 5 bases and J 6 bases, leaving 10 bases between the germline ends. The CDR3 is made up of 13 amino acids. Germline V gives CDR1 SGHTA, CDR2 FQGNSA. CDR3 sequence: CASSTYSAGELFF. The CDR3 DNA is TGTGCCAGCAGCACATACAGTGCCGGGGAGCTGTTTTTT.